These T cell receptor beta chains were read from a single sample in a study of blood T cell repertoires in COVID-19. Generated by immunoSEQ multiplex PCR, the TCRdb table keeps only in-frame clones and is missing some. The table records approximately 170,000 clones, roughly 81% of them present only once. Sequences were obtained from peripheral blood. Every receptor here comes from a woman aged 80 or older with COVID-19, enrolled during active disease. The CDR3 runs from the conserved cysteine through the conserved F or W. Fields, in order: V gene, clone size, J gene, CDR3 protein. The size entry is marked missing in some rows and otherwise reads once, few, many or a size class.

v_gene: TRBV29-1; abundance: NA; j_gene: TRBJ1-1; CDR3aa: CSARTGYGMNTEAFF
v_gene: TRBV2; abundance: NA; j_gene: TRBJ2-3; CDR3aa: CASSEWWSGGPGLDTQYF
v_gene: TRBV4-3; abundance: NA; j_gene: TRBJ2-5; CDR3aa: CASSQQGEETQYF
v_gene: TRBV3-1/TRBV3-2; abundance: NA; j_gene: TRBJ2-5; CDR3aa: CASSHAPGQGFQTQYF
v_gene: TRBV5-4; abundance: NA; j_gene: TRBJ2-2; CDR3aa: CASSLWWEGTGELFF
v_gene: TRBV5-6; abundance: NA; j_gene: TRBJ2-3; CDR3aa: CASSLSGGADTQYF
v_gene: TRBV2; abundance: NA; j_gene: TRBJ2-1; CDR3aa: CASNQNNEQFF
v_gene: TRBV2; abundance: NA; j_gene: TRBJ2-7; CDR3aa: CASSEIRGPYEQYF
v_gene: TRBV7-2; abundance: NA; j_gene: TRBJ2-5; CDR3aa: CASSPKHTGGGGETQYF
v_gene: TRBV9; abundance: NA; j_gene: TRBJ2-1; CDR3aa: CASSVAGGTAETSYNEQFF
v_gene: TRBV10-3; abundance: NA; j_gene: TRBJ2-3; CDR3aa: CAISGKRGTSGEADTQYF
v_gene: TRBV5-4; abundance: NA; j_gene: TRBJ1-1; CDR3aa: CASSLVLAPNTEAFF
v_gene: TRBV4-2; abundance: NA; j_gene: TRBJ1-4; CDR3aa: CASSQNRGQGEKLFF
v_gene: TRBV18; abundance: NA; j_gene: TRBJ1-1; CDR3aa: CASSDSGNTEAFF
v_gene: TRBV5-1; abundance: NA; j_gene: TRBJ2-1; CDR3aa: CASSLDRGQDNEQFF
v_gene: TRBV11-2; abundance: NA; j_gene: TRBJ2-2; CDR3aa: CASSFRTGGAGRYTGELFF
v_gene: TRBV30; abundance: NA; j_gene: TRBJ1-6; CDR3aa: CAWSVRSGVSPLHF
v_gene: TRBV28; abundance: NA; j_gene: TRBJ1-1; CDR3aa: CASRAPPGRGNTEAFF
v_gene: TRBV28; abundance: NA; j_gene: TRBJ2-7; CDR3aa: CASSFQGLAGVHEQYF
v_gene: TRBV2; abundance: NA; j_gene: TRBJ1-2; CDR3aa: CASSEAWAGLGVF
v_gene: TRBV30; abundance: NA; j_gene: TRBJ2-7; CDR3aa: CAWGTGFYEQYF
v_gene: TRBV18; abundance: NA; j_gene: TRBJ1-2; CDR3aa: CASSPQRFNSPGLLGYTF
v_gene: TRBV2; abundance: NA; j_gene: TRBJ1-1; CDR3aa: CASSRQGAWAFF
v_gene: TRBV27; abundance: NA; j_gene: TRBJ2-7; CDR3aa: CASSGRGPTSEQYF
v_gene: TRBV2; abundance: NA; j_gene: TRBJ1-1; CDR3aa: CATKKTSNTEAFF
v_gene: TRBV19; abundance: NA; j_gene: TRBJ1-5; CDR3aa: CASSIGTGGVGNQPQHF
v_gene: TRBV30; abundance: NA; j_gene: TRBJ2-7; CDR3aa: CAWGRTISYEQYF
v_gene: TRBV9; abundance: NA; j_gene: TRBJ2-5; CDR3aa: CASSVSPSPQQETQYF
v_gene: TRBV4-3; abundance: NA; j_gene: TRBJ2-1; CDR3aa: CASSPTSGVAGEQFF
v_gene: TRBV21-1; abundance: NA; j_gene: TRBJ2-3; CDR3aa: CASSKVYREWTDTQYF
v_gene: TRBV3-1/TRBV3-2; abundance: NA; j_gene: TRBJ2-1; CDR3aa: CASSQEFGEQFF
v_gene: TRBV10-3; abundance: NA; j_gene: TRBJ2-5; CDR3aa: CAISDQGSETQYF
v_gene: TRBV5-4; abundance: NA; j_gene: TRBJ1-2; CDR3aa: CASRGEVGSYGYTF
v_gene: TRBV7-9; abundance: NA; j_gene: TRBJ2-2; CDR3aa: CASRLPGQNTGELFF
v_gene: TRBV29-1; abundance: NA; j_gene: TRBJ2-5; CDR3aa: CSVESYVRQETQYF
v_gene: TRBV5-4; abundance: NA; j_gene: TRBJ2-5; CDR3aa: CASSFDRVETQYF
v_gene: TRBV4-1; abundance: once; j_gene: TRBJ2-7; CDR3aa: CASSQELGGGTYEQYF
v_gene: TRBV7-9; abundance: NA; j_gene: TRBJ1-2; CDR3aa: CASSLGDTLLYGYTF
v_gene: TRBV10-3; abundance: once; j_gene: TRBJ2-3; CDR3aa: CAISESKASITVGQYF
v_gene: TRBV11-2; abundance: once; j_gene: TRBJ1-6; CDR3aa: CASSSDRGDNSPLHF
v_gene: TRBV6-1; abundance: NA; j_gene: TRBJ2-3; CDR3aa: CASSERKLAGGISTDTQYF
v_gene: TRBV5-4; abundance: few; j_gene: TRBJ1-1; CDR3aa: CASSLHSGGSYTEAFF
v_gene: TRBV27; abundance: NA; j_gene: TRBJ1-2; CDR3aa: CASTLTGGGYGYTF
v_gene: TRBV7-9; abundance: NA; j_gene: TRBJ2-2; CDR3aa: CASSLLQGNTGELFF
v_gene: TRBV3-1/TRBV3-2; abundance: once; j_gene: TRBJ2-5; CDR3aa: CASSPTGVQETQYF
v_gene: TRBV6-4; abundance: few; j_gene: TRBJ2-7; CDR3aa: CASSDSGELYEQYF
v_gene: TRBV5-4; abundance: NA; j_gene: TRBJ2-1; CDR3aa: CASSPTRGTYNEQFF
v_gene: TRBV30; abundance: NA; j_gene: TRBJ1-6; CDR3aa: CAWSWELDSPLHF
v_gene: TRBV18; abundance: NA; j_gene: TRBJ1-4; CDR3aa: CASSPSSGTEKLFF